This T cell receptor beta chain was captured in a study of regulatory T cells in long-lasting Graves disease. Study observations and caveats: Among samples with persistent disease, TRBV28, TRBJ1-2 and TRBJ2-5 were favored.

This clonotype was observed a few times. Antigen: not known. A junction boundary mismatches the germline segment, possibly from a read error. Stated time point: newly diagnosed GD, antithyroid drugs for less than 3 months. Researchers made the TCR library from RNA that was extracted from PBMCs. Germline V gives CDR1 MNHEY, CDR2 SVGEGT. The CDR3 has 15 amino acids. Library construction for TCR beta used iRepertoire HTBI primers and Arm-PCR of CDR3 regions. In TCRdb, the multiplex PCR reads were re-called with MiXCR into one record per CDR3 protein. The sample contains a few hundred thousand distinct CDR3 sequences, over 15% of which appear only once. The same sample was also studied in work on T cells in Graves' hyperthyroidism and ophthalmopathy. That investigation notes: Stability of Graves' hyperthyroidism was defined as absent ophthalmopathy progression within 18 months.

The V gene is TRBV6-2 or TRBV6-3, the J gene TRBJ1-6; D is perhaps TRBD1 (6 bases). This TCR derives from a man in his forties with Graves disease. Material: peripheral blood mononuclear cells (PBMCs), obtained at new diagnosis, from a patient treated with antithyroid drugs. The chain's CDR3 is CAGRGGGYVDSPLHF. The CDR3, as DNA: TGTGCCGGCAGGGGAGGGGGGTATGTCGATTCACCCCTCCACTTT.